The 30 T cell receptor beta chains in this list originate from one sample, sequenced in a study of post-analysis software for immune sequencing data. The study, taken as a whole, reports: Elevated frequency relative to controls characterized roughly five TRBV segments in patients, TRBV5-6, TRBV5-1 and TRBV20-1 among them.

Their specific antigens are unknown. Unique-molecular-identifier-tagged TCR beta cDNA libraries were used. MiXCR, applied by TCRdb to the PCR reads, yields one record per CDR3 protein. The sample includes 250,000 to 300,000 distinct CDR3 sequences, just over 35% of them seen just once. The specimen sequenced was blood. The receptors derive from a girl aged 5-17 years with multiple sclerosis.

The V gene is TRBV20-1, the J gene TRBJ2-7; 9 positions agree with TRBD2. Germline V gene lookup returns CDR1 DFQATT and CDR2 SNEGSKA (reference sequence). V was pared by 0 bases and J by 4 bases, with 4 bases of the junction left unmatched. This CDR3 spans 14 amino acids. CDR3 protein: CSAREAGGRYEQYF. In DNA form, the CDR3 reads TGCAGTGCTAGAGAGGCGGGAGGGAGGTACGAGCAGTACTTC.

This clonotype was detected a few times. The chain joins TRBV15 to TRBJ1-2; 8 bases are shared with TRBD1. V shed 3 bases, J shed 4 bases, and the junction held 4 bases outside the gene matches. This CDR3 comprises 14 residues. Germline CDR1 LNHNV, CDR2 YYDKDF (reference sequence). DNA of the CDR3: TGTGCCACCAGCAGGGGGGGACAGGCCTATGGCTACACCTTC. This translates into CATSRGGQAYGYTF.

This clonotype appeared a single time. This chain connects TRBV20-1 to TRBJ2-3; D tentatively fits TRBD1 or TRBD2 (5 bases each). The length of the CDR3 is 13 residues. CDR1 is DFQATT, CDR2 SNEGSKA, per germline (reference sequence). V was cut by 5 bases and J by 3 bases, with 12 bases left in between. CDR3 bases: TGCAGTGCTCAATGGGGGAGAACAGATACGCAGTATTTT. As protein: CSAQWGRTDTQYF.

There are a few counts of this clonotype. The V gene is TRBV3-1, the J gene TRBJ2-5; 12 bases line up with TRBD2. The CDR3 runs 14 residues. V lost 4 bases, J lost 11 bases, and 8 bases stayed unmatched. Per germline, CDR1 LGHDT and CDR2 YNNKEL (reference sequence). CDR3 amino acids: CASSLTSGSDEQYF. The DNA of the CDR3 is TGTGCCAGCAGCCTGACTAGCGGGAGTGATGAGCAGTACTTC.

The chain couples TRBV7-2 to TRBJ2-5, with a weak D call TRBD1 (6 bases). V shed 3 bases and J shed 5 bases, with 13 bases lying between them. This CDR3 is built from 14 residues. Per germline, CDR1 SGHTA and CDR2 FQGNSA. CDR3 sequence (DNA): TGTGCCAGCAGCTTTACAGGGATGGGGGAGACCCAGTACTTC. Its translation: CASSFTGMGETQYF.

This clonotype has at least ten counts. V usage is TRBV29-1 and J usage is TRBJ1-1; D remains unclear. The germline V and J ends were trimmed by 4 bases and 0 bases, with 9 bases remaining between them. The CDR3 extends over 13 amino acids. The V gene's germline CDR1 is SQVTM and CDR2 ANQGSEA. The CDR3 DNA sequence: TGCAGCGTTGGTAAGGCTCTGAACACTGAAGCTTTCTTT. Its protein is CSVGKALNTEAFF.

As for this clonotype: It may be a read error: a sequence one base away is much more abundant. The CDR3 loop reads CASSFRFSGGGSALHF. In DNA form, the CDR3 reads TGTGCCAGCAGTTTCCGTTTTTCGGGGGGCGGTTCAGCCCTCCACTTT. This sequence joins TRBV27 and TRBJ1-6, with D possibly matching TRBD1 (6 bases). Germline V gene sequence: CDR1 MNHEY, CDR2 SMNVEV (reference sequence). This CDR3 region has 16 residues.

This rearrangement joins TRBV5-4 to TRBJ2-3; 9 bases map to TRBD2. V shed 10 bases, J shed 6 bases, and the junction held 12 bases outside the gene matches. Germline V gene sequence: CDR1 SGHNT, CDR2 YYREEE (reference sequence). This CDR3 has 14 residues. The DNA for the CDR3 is TGTGCCTGCACGGCTAGCGGGACGGTGGATACGCAGTATTTT. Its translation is CACTASGTVDTQYF.

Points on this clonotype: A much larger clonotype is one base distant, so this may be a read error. The CDR3 DNA follows: TGTGCCAGCAGCCTTAGCGGGAGCGGCAATGGGCAGTTCTTC. Residues: CASSLSGSGNGQFF. The chain combines TRBV12-3 or TRBV12-4 with TRBJ2-1; TRBD2 aligns across 9 bases. CDR3 length: 14 residues.

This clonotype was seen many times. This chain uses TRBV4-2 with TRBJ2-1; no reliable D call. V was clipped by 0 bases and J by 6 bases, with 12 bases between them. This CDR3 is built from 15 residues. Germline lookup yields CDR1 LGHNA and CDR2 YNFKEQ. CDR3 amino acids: CASSQERATPNEQFF. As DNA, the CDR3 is TGTGCCAGCAGCCAAGAACGTGCGACTCCCAATGAGCAGTTCTTC.

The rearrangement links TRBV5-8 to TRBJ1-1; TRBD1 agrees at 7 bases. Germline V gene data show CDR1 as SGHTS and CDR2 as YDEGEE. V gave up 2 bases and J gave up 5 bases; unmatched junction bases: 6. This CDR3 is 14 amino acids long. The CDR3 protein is CASSFRGSETEAFF. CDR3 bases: TGTGCCAGCAGCTTCAGGGGGTCCGAAACTGAAGCTTTCTTT.

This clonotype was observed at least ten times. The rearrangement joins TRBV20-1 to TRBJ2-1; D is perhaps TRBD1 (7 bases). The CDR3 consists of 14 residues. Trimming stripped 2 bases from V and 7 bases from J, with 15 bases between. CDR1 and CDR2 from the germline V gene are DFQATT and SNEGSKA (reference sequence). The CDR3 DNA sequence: TGCAGTGCTAGACGACCAGGGGGGACGAATGAGCAGTTCTTC. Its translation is CSARRPGGTNEQFF.

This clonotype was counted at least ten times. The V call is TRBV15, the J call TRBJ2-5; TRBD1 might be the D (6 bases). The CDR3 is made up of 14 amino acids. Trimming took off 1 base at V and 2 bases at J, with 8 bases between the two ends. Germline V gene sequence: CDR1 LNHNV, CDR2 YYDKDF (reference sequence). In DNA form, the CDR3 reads TGTGCCACCAGCAGAGGCGGACAGCAAGAGACCCAGTACTTC. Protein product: CATSRGGQQETQYF.

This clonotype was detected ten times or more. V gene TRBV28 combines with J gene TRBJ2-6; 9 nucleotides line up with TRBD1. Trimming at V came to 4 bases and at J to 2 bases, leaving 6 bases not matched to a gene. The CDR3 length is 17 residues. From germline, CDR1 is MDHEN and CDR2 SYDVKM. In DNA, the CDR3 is TGTGCCAGCAGTTCCGGGACAGGGTTCACTGGGGCCAACGTCCTGACTTTC. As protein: CASSSGTGFTGANVLTF.

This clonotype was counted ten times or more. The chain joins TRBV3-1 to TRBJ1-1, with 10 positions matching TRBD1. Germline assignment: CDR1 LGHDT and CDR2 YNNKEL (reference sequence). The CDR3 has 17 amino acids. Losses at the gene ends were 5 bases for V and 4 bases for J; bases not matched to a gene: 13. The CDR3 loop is CASSVPGTGASGTEAFF. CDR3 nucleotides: TGTGCCAGCAGCGTGCCCGGGACAGGGGCGAGTGGCACTGAAGCTTTCTTT. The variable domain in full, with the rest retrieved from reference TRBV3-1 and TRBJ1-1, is DTAVSQTPKYLVTQMGNDKSIKCEQNLGHDTMYWYKQDSKKFLKIMFSYNNKELIINETVPNRFSPKSPDKAHLNLHINSLELGDSAVYFCASSVPGTGASGTEAFFGQGTRLTVV.

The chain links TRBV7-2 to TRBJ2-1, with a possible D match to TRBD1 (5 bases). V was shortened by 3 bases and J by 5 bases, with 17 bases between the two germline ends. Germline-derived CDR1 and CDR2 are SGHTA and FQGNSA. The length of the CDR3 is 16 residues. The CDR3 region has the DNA TGTGCCAGCAGCTTGAATAGGGGCATGGAACACAATGAGCAGTTCTTC. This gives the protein CASSLNRGMEHNEQFF.

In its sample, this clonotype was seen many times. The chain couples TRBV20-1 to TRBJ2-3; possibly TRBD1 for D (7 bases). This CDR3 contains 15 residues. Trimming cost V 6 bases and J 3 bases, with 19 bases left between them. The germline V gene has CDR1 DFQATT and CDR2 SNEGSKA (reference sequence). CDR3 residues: CSAVGGEGRTDTQYF. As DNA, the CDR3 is TGCAGTGCCGTAGGGGGCGAGGGGAGGACAGATACGCAGTATTTT.

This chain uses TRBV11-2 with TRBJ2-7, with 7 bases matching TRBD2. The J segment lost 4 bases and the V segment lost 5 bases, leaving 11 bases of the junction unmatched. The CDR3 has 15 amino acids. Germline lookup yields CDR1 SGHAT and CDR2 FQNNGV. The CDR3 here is CASSHWGGSSYEQYF. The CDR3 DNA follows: TGTGCCAGCAGCCACTGGGGGGGGAGCTCTTACGAGCAGTACTTC.

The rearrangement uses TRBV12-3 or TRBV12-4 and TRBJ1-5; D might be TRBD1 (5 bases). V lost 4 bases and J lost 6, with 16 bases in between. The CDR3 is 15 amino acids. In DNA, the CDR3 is TGTGCCAGCAGTTATGGCCAGGGAGTCGGTCAGCCCCAGCATTTT. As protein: CASSYGQGVGQPQHF.

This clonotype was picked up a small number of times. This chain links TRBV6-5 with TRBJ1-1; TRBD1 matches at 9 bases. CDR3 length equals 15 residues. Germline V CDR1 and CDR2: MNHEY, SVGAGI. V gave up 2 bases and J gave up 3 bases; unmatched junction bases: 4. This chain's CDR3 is CASSYGGQGYTEAFF. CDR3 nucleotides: TGTGCCAGCAGTTACGGGGGACAGGGATACACTGAAGCTTTCTTT.

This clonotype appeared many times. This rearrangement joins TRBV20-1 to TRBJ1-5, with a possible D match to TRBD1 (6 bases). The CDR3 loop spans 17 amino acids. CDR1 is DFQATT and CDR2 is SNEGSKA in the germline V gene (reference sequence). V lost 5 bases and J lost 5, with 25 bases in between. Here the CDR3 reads CSAGTSVQGGMDQPQHF. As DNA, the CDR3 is TGCAGTGCTGGCACTTCCGTACAGGGAGGGATGGATCAGCCCCAGCATTTT.

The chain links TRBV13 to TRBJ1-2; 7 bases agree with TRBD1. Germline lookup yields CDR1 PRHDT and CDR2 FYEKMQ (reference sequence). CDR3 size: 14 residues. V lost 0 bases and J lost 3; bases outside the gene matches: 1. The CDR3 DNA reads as TGTGCCAGCAGCTTAGGCACAGGGGACTATGGCTACACCTTC. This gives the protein CASSLGTGDYGYTF.

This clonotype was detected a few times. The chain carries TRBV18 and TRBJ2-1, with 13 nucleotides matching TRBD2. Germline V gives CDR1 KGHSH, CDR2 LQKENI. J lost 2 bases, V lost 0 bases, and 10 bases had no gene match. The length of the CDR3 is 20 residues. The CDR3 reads CASSPPGLAGPEGTYNEQFF. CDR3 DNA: TGTGCCAGCTCACCACCGGGACTAGCGGGACCAGAAGGCACCTACAATGAGCAGTTCTTC.

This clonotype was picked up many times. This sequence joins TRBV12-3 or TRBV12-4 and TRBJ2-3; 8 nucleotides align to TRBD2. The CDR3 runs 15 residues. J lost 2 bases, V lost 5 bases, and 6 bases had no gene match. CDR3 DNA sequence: TGTGCCAGCAGTCGTAAGCGGGGGTCCACAGATACGCAGTATTTT. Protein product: CASSRKRGSTDTQYF.

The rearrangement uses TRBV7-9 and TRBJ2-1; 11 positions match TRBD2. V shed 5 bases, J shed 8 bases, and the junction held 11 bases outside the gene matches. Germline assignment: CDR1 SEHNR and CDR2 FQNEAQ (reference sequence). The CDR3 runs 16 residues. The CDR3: CASSILAGVQADEQFF. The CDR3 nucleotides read TGTGCCAGCAGCATACTAGCGGGAGTCCAGGCGGATGAGCAGTTCTTC.

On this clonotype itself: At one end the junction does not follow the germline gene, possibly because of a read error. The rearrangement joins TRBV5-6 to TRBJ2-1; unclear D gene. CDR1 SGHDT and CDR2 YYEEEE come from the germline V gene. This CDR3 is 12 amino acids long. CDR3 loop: CASSVTYNGQFF. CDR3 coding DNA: TGTGCCAGCAGCGTCACCTACAATGGGCAGTTCTTC.

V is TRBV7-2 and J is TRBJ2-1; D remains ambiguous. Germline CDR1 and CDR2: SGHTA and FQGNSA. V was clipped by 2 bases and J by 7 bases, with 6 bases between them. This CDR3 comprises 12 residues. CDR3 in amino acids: CASSLFRNEQFF. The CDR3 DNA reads TGTGCCAGCAGCTTATTCCGAAATGAGCAGTTCTTC.

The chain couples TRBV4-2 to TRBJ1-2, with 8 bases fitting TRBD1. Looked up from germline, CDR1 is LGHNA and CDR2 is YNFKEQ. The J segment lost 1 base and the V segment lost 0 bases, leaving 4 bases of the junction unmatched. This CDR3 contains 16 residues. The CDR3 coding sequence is TGTGCCAGCAGCCAAGATAACAGGGGGGTTAACTATGGCTACACCTTC. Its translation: CASSQDNRGVNYGYTF.

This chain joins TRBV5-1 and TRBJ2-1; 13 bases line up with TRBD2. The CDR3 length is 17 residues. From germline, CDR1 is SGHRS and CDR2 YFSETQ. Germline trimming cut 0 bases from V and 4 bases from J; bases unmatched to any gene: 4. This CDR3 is CASSLAPGLAGYNEQFF. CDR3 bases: TGCGCCAGCAGCTTGGCTCCGGGACTAGCGGGGTACAATGAGCAGTTCTTC.

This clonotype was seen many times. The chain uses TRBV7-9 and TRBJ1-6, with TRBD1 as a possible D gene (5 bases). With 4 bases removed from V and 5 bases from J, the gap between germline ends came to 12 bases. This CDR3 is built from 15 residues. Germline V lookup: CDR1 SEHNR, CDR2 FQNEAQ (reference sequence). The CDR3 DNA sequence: TGTGCCAGCAGCTCGTGGGGCGACGATAATTCACCCCTCCACTTT. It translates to CASSSWGDDNSPLHF.